This T cell receptor beta chain came from a study of response to subunit inactivated influenza vaccine. Findings of the study overall: That few new T cells are recruited by each seasonal influenza vaccination was the authors' suggestion.

This clonotype has just a few counts. What it binds is not known. The CDR3 loop spans 17 amino acids. Germline V CDR1 and CDR2: SGHVS, FQNEAQ. V lost 1 base, J lost 0 bases, and 5 bases stayed unmatched. A single record per CDR3 protein comes from TCRdb applying MiXCR to the RT-PCR reads. The sample yields fewer than 200,000 distinct CDR3 sequences, 7.5% to 10% seen once. This specimen consisted of non-naive T cells sorted from PBMCs, obtained on the day of vaccination. The TCR originated in a man aged 45-60 years who received an inactivated influenza vaccine. This sequence joins TRBV7-8 and TRBJ1-5; TRBD1 agrees at 8 bases. The CDR3 loop is CASSLVQGGNSNQPQHF. The CDR3 nucleotides are TGTGCCAGCAGCTTAGTACAGGGGGGGAATAGCAATCAGCCCCAGCATTTT.